This T cell receptor beta chain was found in a study of regulatory T cells in long-lasting Graves disease. Study-wide points: Between persistent patients, 2,500 to 3,500 public clonotypes were shared, exceeding the 800 to 1,000 shared between new patients.

This clonotype was found many times. Its cognate antigen is unknown. Time point given: newly diagnosed GD, antithyroid drugs for less than 3 months. PBMC RNA served as the TCR library source. The diagnosis of Graves' disease used American Thyroid Association guidelines. Germline-derived CDR1 and CDR2 are SGHAT and FQNNGV. This CDR3 region has 15 residues. V shed 8 bases and J shed 7 bases, with 23 bases lying between them. With iRepertoire HTBI primers and Arm-PCR of CDR3 regions, TCR beta libraries were built. TCRdb redid the calling of the multiplex PCR reads with MiXCR, one entry per CDR3 protein. This table has 450,000 to 650,000 distinct CDR3 sequences, 15% to 20% appearing once. These data were also reused for a study on T cells in Graves' hyperthyroidism and ophthalmopathy. Per that study: HTBI primers were employed in a first-round RT-PCR of the TCR CDR3.

The rearrangement joins TRBV11-2 to TRBJ1-2; D gene ambiguous. The receptor comes from a woman aged 35-65 years with Graves disease. The material sequenced was peripheral blood mononuclear cells (PBMCs), taken at new diagnosis, from a patient treated with antithyroid drugs. The CDR3 region has the DNA TGTGCCAGCGGGCACGAGACGATCTTCCCTAGTGGCTACACCTTC. Translating gives CASGHETIFPSGYTF.